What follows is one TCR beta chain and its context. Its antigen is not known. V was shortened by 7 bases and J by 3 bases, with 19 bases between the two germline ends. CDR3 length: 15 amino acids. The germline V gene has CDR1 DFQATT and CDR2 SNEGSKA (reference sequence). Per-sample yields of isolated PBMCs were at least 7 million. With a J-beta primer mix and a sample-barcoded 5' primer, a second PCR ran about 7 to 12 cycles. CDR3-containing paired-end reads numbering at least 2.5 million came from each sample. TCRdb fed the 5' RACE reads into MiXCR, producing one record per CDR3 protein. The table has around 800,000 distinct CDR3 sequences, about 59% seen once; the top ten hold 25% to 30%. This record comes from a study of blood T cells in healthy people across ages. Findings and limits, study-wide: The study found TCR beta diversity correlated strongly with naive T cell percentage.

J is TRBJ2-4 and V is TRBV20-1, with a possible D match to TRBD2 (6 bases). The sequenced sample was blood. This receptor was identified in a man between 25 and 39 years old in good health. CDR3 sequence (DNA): TGCAGTGTCAGTCCGGGGCTGGGGGGCAAAAACATTCAGTACTTC. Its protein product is CSVSPGLGGKNIQYF.